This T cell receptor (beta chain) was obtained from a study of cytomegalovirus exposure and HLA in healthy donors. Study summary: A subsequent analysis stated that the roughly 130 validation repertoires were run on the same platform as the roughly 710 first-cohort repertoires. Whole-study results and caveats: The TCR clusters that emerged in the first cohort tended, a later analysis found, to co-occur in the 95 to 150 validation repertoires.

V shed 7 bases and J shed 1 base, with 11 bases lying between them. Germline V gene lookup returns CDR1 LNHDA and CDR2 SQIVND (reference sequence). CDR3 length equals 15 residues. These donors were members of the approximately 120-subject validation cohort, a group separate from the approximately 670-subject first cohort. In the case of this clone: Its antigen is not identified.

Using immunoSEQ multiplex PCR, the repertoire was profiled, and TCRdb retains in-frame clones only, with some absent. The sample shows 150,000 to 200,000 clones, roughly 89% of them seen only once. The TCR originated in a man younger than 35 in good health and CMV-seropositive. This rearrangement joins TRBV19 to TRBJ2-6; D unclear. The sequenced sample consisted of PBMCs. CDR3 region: CASTRGVSGANVLTF. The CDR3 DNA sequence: TGTGCCAGTACCAGAGGAGTGTCTGGGGCCAACGTCCTGACTTTC.